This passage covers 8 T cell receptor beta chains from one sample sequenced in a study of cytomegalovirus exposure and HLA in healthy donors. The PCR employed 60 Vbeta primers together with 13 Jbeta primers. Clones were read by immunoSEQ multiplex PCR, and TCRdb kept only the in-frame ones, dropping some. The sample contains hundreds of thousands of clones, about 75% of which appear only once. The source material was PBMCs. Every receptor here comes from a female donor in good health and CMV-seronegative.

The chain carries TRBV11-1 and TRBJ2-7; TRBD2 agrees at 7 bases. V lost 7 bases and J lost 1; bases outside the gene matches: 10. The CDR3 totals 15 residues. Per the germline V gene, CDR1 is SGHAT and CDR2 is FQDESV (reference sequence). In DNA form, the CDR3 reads TGTGCCAGCACCCATAGCGGGCGGAAGTCCTACGAGCAGTACTTC. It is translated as CASTHSGRKSYEQYF.

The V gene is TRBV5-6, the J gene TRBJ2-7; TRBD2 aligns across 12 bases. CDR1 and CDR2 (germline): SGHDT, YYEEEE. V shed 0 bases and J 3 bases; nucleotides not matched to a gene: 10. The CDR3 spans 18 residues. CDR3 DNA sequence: TGTGCCAGCAGCTTGGCAGGGTCGCCTAGCGGGAGGGACTACGAGCAGTACTTC. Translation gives CASSLAGSPSGRDYEQYF.

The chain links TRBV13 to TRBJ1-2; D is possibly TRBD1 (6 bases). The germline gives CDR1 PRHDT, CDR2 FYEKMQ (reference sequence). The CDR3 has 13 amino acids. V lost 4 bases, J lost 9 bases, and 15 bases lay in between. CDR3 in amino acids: CASSSYRQARYTF. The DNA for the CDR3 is TGTGCCAGCAGCTCATATCGACAGGCCCGCTACACCTTC. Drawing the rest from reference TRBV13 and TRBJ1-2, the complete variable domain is AAGVIQSPRHLIKEKRETATLKCYPIPRHDTVYWYQQGPGQDPQFLISFYEKMQSDKGSIPDRFSAQQFSDYHSELNMSSLELGDSALYFCASSSYRQARYTFGSGTRLTVV.

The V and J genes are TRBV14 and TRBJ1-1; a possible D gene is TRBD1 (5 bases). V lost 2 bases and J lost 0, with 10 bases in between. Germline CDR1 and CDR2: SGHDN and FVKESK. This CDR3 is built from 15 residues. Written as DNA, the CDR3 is TGTGCCAGCAGCCAAACGGGACTTATGAACACTGAAGCTTTCTTT. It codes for CASSQTGLMNTEAFF.

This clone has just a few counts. The CDR3 spells CASRLMTGVHGYTF. CDR3 nucleotide sequence: TGTGCCAGCAGGCTTATGACAGGGGTGCATGGCTACACCTTC. The V and J genes are TRBV7-2 and TRBJ1-2, with 8 bases that match TRBD1. The CDR3 extends over 14 amino acids. Germline trimming cut 6 bases from V and 6 bases from J; bases unmatched to any gene: 9. Germline lookup yields CDR1 SGHTA and CDR2 FQGNSA.

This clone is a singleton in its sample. The chain's CDR3 is CASSLGPGQGWNNSPLHF. The CDR3 DNA sequence: TGTGCCAGCAGCTTAGGTCCGGGACAGGGGTGGAATAATTCACCCCTCCACTTT. The rearrangement joins TRBV11-2 to TRBJ1-6; 10 nucleotides agree with TRBD1. This CDR3 has 18 residues. V lost 1 base to trimming and J lost 5 bases; unmatched junction nucleotides: 8. The germline CDR1 and CDR2 sequences are SGHAT and FQNNGV.

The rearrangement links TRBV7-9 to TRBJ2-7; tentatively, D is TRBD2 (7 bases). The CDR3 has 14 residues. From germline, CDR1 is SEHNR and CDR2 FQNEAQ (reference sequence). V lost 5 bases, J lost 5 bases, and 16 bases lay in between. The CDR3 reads CASSQAGGGHEQYF. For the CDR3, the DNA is TGTGCCAGCAGCCAGGCCGGCGGGGGCCACGAGCAGTACTTC.

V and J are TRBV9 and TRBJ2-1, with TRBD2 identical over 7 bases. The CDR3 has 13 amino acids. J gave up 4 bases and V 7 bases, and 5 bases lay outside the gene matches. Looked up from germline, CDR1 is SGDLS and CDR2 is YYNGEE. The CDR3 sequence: CASSREVYNEQFF. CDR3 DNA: TGTGCCAGCTCCCGGGAGGTTTACAATGAGCAGTTCTTC.